The 23 T cell receptor beta chains reported below all come from one sample, sequenced in a study of spatial heterogeneity in lung cancer. TCRdb processed the 5' RACE reads anew with MiXCR; each CDR3 protein has one entry. This sample has some 45,000 distinct CDR3 sequences; about 11% occur once, and the top ten carry 42%. Time point noted: sample taken at primary tumor resection. Unsorted tumor, nontumor lung tissue or cryopreserved PBMC supplied the whole RNA. This specimen consisted of PBMCs, obtained at surgery. All receptors derive from a female donor with early-stage non-small cell lung cancer.

V and J are TRBV5-1 and TRBJ2-1; TRBD2 matches at 11 bases. With 0 bases clipped from V and 4 bases from J, the junction kept 0 bases outside the gene matches. In germline, CDR1 is SGHRS, CDR2 YFSETQ. The CDR3 spans 15 residues. The CDR3 nucleotides are TGCGCCAGCAGCTTGGGGACTAGCGGGTACAATGAGCAGTTCTTC. It codes for CASSLGTSGYNEQFF.

In this sample, this clonotype turned up many times. CDR3 loop: CASSARGWNSPLHF. CDR3 coding DNA: TGTGCCAGCAGTGCCAGGGGGTGGAATTCACCCCTCCACTTT. This chain connects TRBV12-3 or TRBV12-4 to TRBJ1-6; the match to TRBD1 covers 7 bases. V trimming: 5 bases; J trimming: 7 bases; junction bases outside the gene matches: 5. The CDR3 sequence is 14 residues long.

This clonotype came up many times. The chain combines TRBV12-3 or TRBV12-4 with TRBJ2-7; D might be TRBD1 (5 bases). The CDR3 is 12 residues long. V was trimmed by 2 bases and J by 4 bases, leaving 6 bases between them. CDR3 protein: CASSLRGYEQYF. CDR3 in DNA: TGTGCCAGCAGTTTAAGGGGTTACGAGCAGTACTTC.

The chain uses TRBV5-1 and TRBJ1-6, with D hard to call. The ends were cut back, 1 base at V and 7 bases at J, with 12 bases in the middle. Germline V lookup: CDR1 SGHRS, CDR2 YFSETQ. CDR3 length equals 15 residues. CDR3 sequence: CASSLLGQTNSPLHF. CDR3 DNA sequence: TGCGCCAGCAGCTTGTTGGGCCAGACAAATTCACCCCTCCACTTT. The variable domain in full, with the rest retrieved from reference TRBV5-1 and TRBJ1-6, is KAGVTQTPRYLIKTRGQQVTLSCSPISGHRSVSWYQQTPGQGLQFLFEYFSETQRNKGNFPGRFSGRQFSNSRSEMNVSTLELGDSALYLCASSLLGQTNSPLHFGNGTRLTVT.

This clonotype was observed many times. The V gene is TRBV9, the J gene TRBJ2-5, with D perhaps TRBD1 or TRBD2 (5 bases each). CDR1 and CDR2 from the germline V gene are SGDLS and YYNGEE. The CDR3 has 14 residues. The V end was cut by 4 bases, the J end by 3 bases, with 13 bases between. CDR3 loop: CASSTPGTKETQYF. In DNA, the CDR3 is TGTGCCAGCAGCACTCCCGGGACGAAAGAGACCCAGTACTTC.

This clonotype showed up just a few times. The chain links TRBV29-1 to TRBJ2-2; D call uncertain. Trimming took 1 base from V and 6 from J, leaving 0 bases between them. Per the germline V gene, CDR1 is SQVTM and CDR2 is ANQGSEA. The CDR3 runs to 10 residues. CDR3: CSVEAGELFF. The DNA of the CDR3 is TGCAGCGTTGAAGCCGGGGAGCTGTTTTTT.

This clonotype was counted between two and nine times. The chain recombines TRBV7-7 with TRBJ2-5; 13 nucleotides match TRBD2. Trimming removed 5 bases from V and 6 bases from J; junction bases left unmatched: 6. The CDR3 is made up of 15 amino acids. CDR1 is SSHAT and CDR2 is FNYEAQ in the germline V gene (reference sequence). DNA of the CDR3: TGTGCCAGCAGCCCCACTAGCGGGGGGGCCCAGACCCAGTACTTC. Amino acid sequence: CASSPTSGGAQTQYF.

The rearrangement links TRBV9 to TRBJ2-5, with D perhaps given as TRBD1 or TRBD2 (7 bases each). Trimming removed 6 bases at V and 2 bases at J, with 20 bases between. CDR3 length: 16 residues. Per the germline V gene, CDR1 is SGDLS and CDR2 is YYNGEE. CDR3: CASTKGEGAGQETQYF. CDR3 DNA sequence: TGTGCCAGCACGAAAGGGGAGGGGGCGGGACAAGAGACCCAGTACTTC. The full variable domain, in which reference TRBV9 and TRBJ2-5 provide the parts outside the CDR3, is DSGVTQTPKHLITATGQRVTLRCSPRSGDLSVYWYQQSLDQGLQFLIQYYNGEERAKGNILERFSAQQFPDLHSELNLSSLELGDSALYFCASTKGEGAGQETQYFGPGTRLLVL.

This clonotype has more than one count but fewer than ten. The gene calls are TRBV25-1 and TRBJ2-7, with 8 bases aligning to TRBD1. This CDR3 is built from 14 residues. V lost 6 bases to trimming and J lost 2 bases; unmatched junction nucleotides: 6. Per germline, CDR1 MGHDK and CDR2 SYGVNS. This chain's CDR3 is CASSQRDRPYEQYF. The DNA for the CDR3 is TGTGCCAGCAGCCAAAGGGACAGGCCCTACGAGCAGTACTTC.

This clonotype was counted a single time. This sequence joins TRBV19 and TRBJ2-3, with D possibly TRBD1 on 6 matching bases. The germline CDR1 and CDR2 sequences are LNHDA and SQIVND (reference sequence). The CDR3 sequence is 16 residues long. The V end lost 5 bases, the J end lost 0 bases, and 15 bases lay between the germline ends. The CDR3: CASSDGDRSSTDTQYF. CDR3 in DNA: TGTGCCAGTAGTGACGGAGACAGGTCCAGCACAGATACGCAGTATTTT.

The genes are TRBV27 and TRBJ2-3; 12 bases align to TRBD2. V shed 0 bases, J shed 2 bases, and the junction held 3 bases outside the gene matches. Germline V gene sequence: CDR1 MNHEY, CDR2 SMNVEV (reference sequence). The CDR3 sequence is 17 residues long. As DNA, the CDR3 is TGTGCCAGCAGTTTATCGTGGACTAGCGGGGCCACAGATACGCAGTATTTT. Translation: CASSLSWTSGATDTQYF.

This clonotype has more than one count but fewer than ten. The chain employs TRBV4-3 and TRBJ2-3; the D is unclear. This CDR3 region has 15 residues. V lost 0 bases to trimming and J lost 2 bases, with 9 bases between them. Germline V gives CDR1 LGHNA, CDR2 YSLEER. The CDR3 sequence is CASSQDQVSTDTQYF. CDR3 DNA sequence: TGCGCCAGCAGCCAAGATCAGGTTTCCACAGATACGCAGTATTTT.

This clonotype was detected only a few times. J is TRBJ2-2 and V is TRBV5-8, with D tentatively TRBD2 (6 bases). Germline CDR1 reads SGHTS; CDR2 reads YDEGEE. V lost 1 base to trimming and J lost 1 base, with 11 bases between them. The CDR3 runs 16 residues. The DNA for the CDR3 is TGTGCCAGCAGCTTGTTGACGGGGGTGAACACCGGGGAGCTGTTTTTT. Translation gives CASSLLTGVNTGELFF. The variable domain in full, completed from reference TRBV5-8 and TRBJ2-2, reads EAGVTQSPTHLIKTRGQQATLRCSPISGHTSVYWYQQALGLGLQFLLWYDEGEERNRGNFPPRFSGRQFPNYSSELNVNALELEDSALYLCASSLLTGVNTGELFFGEGSRLTVL.

By sample fraction, this clonotype is medium-sized. The V call is TRBV7-9, the J call TRBJ2-7; a weak D match, TRBD1 (6 bases). CDR1 is SEHNR and CDR2 is FQNEAQ in the germline V gene (reference sequence). V gave up 4 bases and J gave up 6 bases, with 16 bases separating them. The CDR3 is made up of 14 amino acids. CDR3 amino acids: CASSSLTGSGEQYF. Here the CDR3 DNA reads TGTGCCAGCAGCTCGCTAACAGGGTCGGGCGAGCAGTACTTC.

Ten or more counts support this clonotype. The chain has TRBV27 and TRBJ1-2, with D unresolved. The CDR3 runs 12 residues. V gave up 7 bases and J gave up 0 bases, with 6 bases separating them. Germline CDR1 MNHEY, CDR2 SMNVEV (reference sequence). CDR3 in amino acids: CASISPNYGYTF. Written as DNA, the CDR3 is TGTGCCAGCATAAGCCCTAACTATGGCTACACCTTC.

This clonotype was counted a few times. The chain couples TRBV19 to TRBJ2-6; the D is unclear. Trimming removed 3 bases at V and 0 bases at J, with 15 bases between. This CDR3 is 18 amino acids long. In germline, CDR1 is LNHDA, CDR2 SQIVND (reference sequence). DNA for the CDR3: TGTGCCAGTAGTATTCTTGACTCCACCCTCTCTGGGGCCAACGTCCTGACTTTC. It specifies CASSILDSTLSGANVLTF.

The chain is built from TRBV13 and TRBJ2-4; 7 bases match TRBD1. With V trimmed by 0 bases and J by 6 bases, 11 bases remained unmatched. This CDR3 spans 17 amino acids. Germline lookup yields CDR1 PRHDT and CDR2 FYEKMQ (reference sequence). The CDR3 reads CASSLGGQTGRGNIQYF. The DNA of the CDR3 is TGTGCCAGCAGCTTAGGGGGACAGACGGGACGGGGAAACATTCAGTACTTC. Looking up the rest from reference TRBV13 and TRBJ2-4 gives the full variable domain: AAGVIQSPRHLIKEKRETATLKCYPIPRHDTVYWYQQGPGQDPQFLISFYEKMQSDKGSIPDRFSAQQFSDYHSELNMSSLELGDSALYFCASSLGGQTGRGNIQYFGAGTRLSVL.

In this sample, this clonotype turned up a few times. This rearrangement joins TRBV5-5 to TRBJ2-2, with D possibly being TRBD2 (6 bases). The length of the CDR3 is 13 residues. Trimming pared 8 bases from V and 6 bases from J, leaving 14 bases between. Looked up from germline, CDR1 is SGHKS and CDR2 is YYEKEE (reference sequence). CDR3 sequence reads: CASSGGPAGELFF. The DNA for the CDR3 is TGTGCCAGTTCCGGGGGACCGGCCGGGGAGCTGTTTTTT.

The chain links TRBV6-2 or TRBV6-3 to TRBJ2-2; tentatively, D is TRBD2 (6 bases). Germline-derived CDR1 and CDR2 are MNHEY and SVGEGT. The CDR3 covers 15 residues. With 2 bases removed from V and 3 bases from J, the gap between germline ends came to 10 bases. CDR3 DNA sequence: TGTGCCAGCAGTTACACCGGGGGTGACACCGGGGAGCTGTTTTTT. Translation: CASSYTGGDTGELFF.

At least ten counts were recorded for this clonotype. This chain uses TRBV6-1 with TRBJ1-2; D is perhaps TRBD1 (5 bases). V lost 2 bases and J lost 8, with 15 bases in between. The CDR3 has 14 amino acids. Germline CDR1 MNHNS, CDR2 SASEGT. This CDR3 reads CASSEQGSRRGYTF. CDR3 coding DNA: TGTGCCAGCAGTGAACAGGGTTCCCGGCGGGGCTACACCTTC.

Ten or more counts support this clonotype. The J gene is TRBJ2-5, the V gene TRBV20-1; the D gene is possibly TRBD2 (6 bases). The CDR3 has 11 residues. Germline V gives CDR1 DFQATT, CDR2 SNEGSKA (reference sequence). The V and J ends lost 3 bases and 5 bases respectively, with 7 bases between them. The CDR3 loop is CSASGGETQYF. CDR3 sequence (DNA): TGCAGTGCTAGCGGGGGTGAGACCCAGTACTTC.

DNA for the CDR3: TGTGCCAGCAGCCAAGCCGGGGAGCTGTTTTTT. Encoded protein: CASSQAGELFF. V usage is TRBV4-2 and J usage is TRBJ2-2, with no clear D. The CDR3 is 11 amino acids. V shed 1 base and J shed 6 bases, with 0 bases lying between them. Germline lookup yields CDR1 LGHNA and CDR2 YNFKEQ.

As concerns this clonotype: A much more abundant neighbour one base away suggests this may be a read error. The chain is built from TRBV19 and TRBJ1-1; D gene uncertain. Between the trimmed V and J ends, which lost 8 bases and 1 base, there was a span of 11 bases. The CDR3 contains 13 residues. CDR1 LNHDA and CDR2 SQIVND come from the germline V gene (reference sequence). This CDR3 reads CASAKQSNTEAFF. Written as DNA, the CDR3 is TGTGCCAGTGCAAAACAGTCGAACACTGAAGCTTTCTTT.